Included here is one T cell receptor beta chain sequence, with context. Time point meaning: cycle 4 day 1 (C4D1), after around six weeks of nivolumab. All patients experienced relapse after autologous stem cell transplantation, and brentuximab vedotin exposure was variable. The data are from a study of PD-1 blockade in classical Hodgkin lymphoma. Using immunoSEQ multiplex PCR, the repertoire was profiled, and TCRdb retains in-frame clones only, with some absent. The table records under 130,000 clones, approximately 89% of them present only once. The J segment lost 8 bases and the V segment lost 0 bases, leaving 3 bases of the junction unmatched. This CDR3 comprises 15 residues. The germline gives CDR1 SEHNR, CDR2 FQNEAQ (reference sequence).

The sequencing here drew on peripheral blood mononuclear cells (PBMCs), taken before the fourth cycle of nivolumab. The chain has TRBV7-9 and TRBJ1-6, with 8 bases matching TRBD1. This TCR was sampled from a human donor with classical Hodgkin lymphoma. The CDR3 protein is CASSLARQGYSPLHF. The CDR3 nucleotides are TGTGCCAGCAGCTTAGCGCGACAGGGGTATTCACCCCTCCACTTT.